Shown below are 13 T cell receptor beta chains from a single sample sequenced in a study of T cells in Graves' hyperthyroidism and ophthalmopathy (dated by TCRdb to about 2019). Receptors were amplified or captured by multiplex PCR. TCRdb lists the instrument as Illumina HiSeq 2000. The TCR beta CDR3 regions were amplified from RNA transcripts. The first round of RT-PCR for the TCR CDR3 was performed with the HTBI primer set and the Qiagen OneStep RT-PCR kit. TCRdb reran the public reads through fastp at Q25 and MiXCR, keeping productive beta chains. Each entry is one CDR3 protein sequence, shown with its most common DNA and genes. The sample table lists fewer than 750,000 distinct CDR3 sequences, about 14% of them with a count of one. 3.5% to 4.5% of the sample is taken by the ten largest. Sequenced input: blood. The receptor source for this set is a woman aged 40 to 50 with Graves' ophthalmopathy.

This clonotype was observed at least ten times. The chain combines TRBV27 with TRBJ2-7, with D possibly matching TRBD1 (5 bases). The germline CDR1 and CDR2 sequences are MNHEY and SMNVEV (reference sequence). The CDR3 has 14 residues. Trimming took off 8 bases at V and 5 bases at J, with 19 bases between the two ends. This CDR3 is CASSFGGRANEQYF. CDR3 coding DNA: TGTGCCAGCTCCTTCGGCGGCAGGGCCAACGAGCAGTACTTC.

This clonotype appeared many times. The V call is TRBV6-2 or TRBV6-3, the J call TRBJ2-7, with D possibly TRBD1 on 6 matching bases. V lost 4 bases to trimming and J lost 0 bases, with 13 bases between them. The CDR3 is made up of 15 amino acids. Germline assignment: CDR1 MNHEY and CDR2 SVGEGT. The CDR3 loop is CASSSPPDSSYEQYF. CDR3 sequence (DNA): TGTGCCAGCAGTTCTCCGCCGGACAGCTCCTACGAGCAGTACTTC.

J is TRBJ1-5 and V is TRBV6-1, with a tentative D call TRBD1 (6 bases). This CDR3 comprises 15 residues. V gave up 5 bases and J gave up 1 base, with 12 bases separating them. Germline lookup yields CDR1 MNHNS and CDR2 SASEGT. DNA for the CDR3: TGTGCCAGCAGTCGCCGGGACAAAAGCAATCAGCCCCAGCATTTT. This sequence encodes CASSRRDKSNQPQHF.

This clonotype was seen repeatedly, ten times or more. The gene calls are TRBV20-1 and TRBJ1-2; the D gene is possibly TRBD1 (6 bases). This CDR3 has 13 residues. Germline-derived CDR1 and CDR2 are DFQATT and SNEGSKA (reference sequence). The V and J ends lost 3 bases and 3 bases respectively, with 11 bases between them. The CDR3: CSASPGGDYGYTF. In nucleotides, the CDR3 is TGCAGTGCTAGTCCGGGGGGCGACTATGGCTACACCTTC.

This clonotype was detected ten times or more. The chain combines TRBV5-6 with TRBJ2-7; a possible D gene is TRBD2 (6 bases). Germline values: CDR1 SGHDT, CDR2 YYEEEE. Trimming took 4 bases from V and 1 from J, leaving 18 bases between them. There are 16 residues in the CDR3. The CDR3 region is CASSLGRLARSYEQYF. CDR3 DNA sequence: TGTGCCAGCAGCCTGGGGAGGCTAGCGAGATCCTACGAGCAGTACTTC. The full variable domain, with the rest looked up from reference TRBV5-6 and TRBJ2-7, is DAGVTQSPTHLIKTRGQQVTLRCSPKSGHDTVSWYQQALGQGPQFIFQYYEEEERQRGNFPDRFSGHQFPNYSSELNVNALLLGDSALYLCASSLGRLARSYEQYFGPGTRLTVT.

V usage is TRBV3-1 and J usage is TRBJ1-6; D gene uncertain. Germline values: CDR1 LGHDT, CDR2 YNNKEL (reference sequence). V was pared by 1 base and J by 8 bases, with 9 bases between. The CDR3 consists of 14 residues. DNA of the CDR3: TGTGCCAGCAGCCAAGGCTATCGGGATTCACCCCTCCACTTT. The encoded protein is CASSQGYRDSPLHF.

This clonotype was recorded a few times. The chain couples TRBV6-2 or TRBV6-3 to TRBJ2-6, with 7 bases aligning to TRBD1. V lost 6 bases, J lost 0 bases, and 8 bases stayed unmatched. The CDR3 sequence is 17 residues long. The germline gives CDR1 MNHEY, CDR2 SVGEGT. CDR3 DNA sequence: TGTGCCAGCAGACTCGACAGGGCACTCTCTGGGGCCAACGTCCTGACTTTC. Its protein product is CASRLDRALSGANVLTF.

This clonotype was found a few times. CDR3 in DNA: TGCGCCAGCAGCCAAGGACTGTACGGGAGCGGGCTATGGTACGAGCAGTACTTC. Protein: CASSQGLYGSGLWYEQYF. The chain joins TRBV4-1 to TRBJ2-7; possible D gene TRBD2, 6 bases. V lost 1 base, J lost 4 bases, and 23 bases lay in between. This CDR3 region has 18 residues. From germline, CDR1 is MGHRA and CDR2 YSYEKL.

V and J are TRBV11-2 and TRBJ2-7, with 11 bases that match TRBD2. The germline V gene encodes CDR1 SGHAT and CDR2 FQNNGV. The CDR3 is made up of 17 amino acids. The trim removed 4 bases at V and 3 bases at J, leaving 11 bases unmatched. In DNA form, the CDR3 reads TGTGCCAGCAGCTCCGGAACTAGCGGGAGAATTCTCTACGAGCAGTACTTC. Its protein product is CASSSGTSGRILYEQYF.

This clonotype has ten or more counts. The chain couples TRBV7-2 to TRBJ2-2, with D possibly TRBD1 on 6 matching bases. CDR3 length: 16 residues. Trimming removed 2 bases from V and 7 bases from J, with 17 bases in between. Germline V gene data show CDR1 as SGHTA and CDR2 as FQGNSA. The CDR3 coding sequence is TGTGCCAGCAGCTTATTGCTAGGGGACAAGGTCGGGGAGCTGTTTTTT. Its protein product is CASSLLLGDKVGELFF.

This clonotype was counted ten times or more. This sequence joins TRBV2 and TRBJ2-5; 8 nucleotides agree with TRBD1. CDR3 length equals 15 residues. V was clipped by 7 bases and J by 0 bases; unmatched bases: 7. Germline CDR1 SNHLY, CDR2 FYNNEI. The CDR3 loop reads CASTNLRGHQETQYF. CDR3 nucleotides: TGTGCCAGCACCAACCTCAGGGGGCACCAAGAGACCCAGTACTTC.

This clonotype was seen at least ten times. CDR3 loop: CASSLVNTEAFF. In DNA form, the CDR3 reads TGTGCCAGCAGTTTAGTGAACACTGAAGCTTTCTTT. J is TRBJ1-1 and V is TRBV28; D not resolved. Trimming removed 2 bases at V and 0 bases at J, with 1 base between. The CDR3 loop spans 12 amino acids. Germline CDR1 reads MDHEN; CDR2 reads SYDVKM.

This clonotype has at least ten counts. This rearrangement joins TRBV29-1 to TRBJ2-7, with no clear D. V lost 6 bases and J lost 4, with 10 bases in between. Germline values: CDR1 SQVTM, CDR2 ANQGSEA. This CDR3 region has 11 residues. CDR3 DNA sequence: TGCAGCGTCACTTCTCAATACGAGCAGTACTTC. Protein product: CSVTSQYEQYF.